This T cell receptor beta chain was sequenced for a study of OX40 agonist ivuxolimab in advanced cancers. Study summary: The patients received agonistic anti-OX40 (CD134) antibody ivuxolimab.

Germline V gene data show CDR1 as LNHDA and CDR2 as SQIVND (reference sequence). V was cut by 3 bases and J by 2 bases, with 11 bases left in between. CDR3 length: 14 amino acids. Assay: immunoSEQ multiplex PCR; the TCRdb copy retains only in-frame clones and omits some. The sample comprises some 68,000 clones, around 83% of which are singletons, and about 1.5% rests with the top ten. This sequence originates from an adult with an advanced solid tumor such as melanoma, head and neck, liver or kidney cancer. This specimen consisted of CD4+ or CD8+ T cells sorted from blood, obtained in a trial of the OX40 agonist ivuxolimab. The rearrangement links TRBV19 to TRBJ2-7; D is perhaps TRBD1 (5 bases). The CDR3 protein is CASSITGLTYEQYF. The CDR3 region has the DNA TGTGCCAGTAGTATCACAGGTCTAACCTACGAGCAGTACTTC.